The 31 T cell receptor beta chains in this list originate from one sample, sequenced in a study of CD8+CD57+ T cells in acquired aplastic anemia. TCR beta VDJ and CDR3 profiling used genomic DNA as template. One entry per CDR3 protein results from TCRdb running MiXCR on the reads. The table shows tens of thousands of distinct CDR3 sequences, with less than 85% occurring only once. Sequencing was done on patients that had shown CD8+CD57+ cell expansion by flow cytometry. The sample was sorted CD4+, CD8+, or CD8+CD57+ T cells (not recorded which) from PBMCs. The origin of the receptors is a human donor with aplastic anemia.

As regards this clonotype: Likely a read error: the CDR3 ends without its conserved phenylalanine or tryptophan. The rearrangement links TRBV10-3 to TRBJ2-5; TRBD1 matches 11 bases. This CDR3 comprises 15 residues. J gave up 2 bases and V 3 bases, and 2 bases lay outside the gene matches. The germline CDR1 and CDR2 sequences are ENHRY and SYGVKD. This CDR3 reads CAISERDRGQETQYS. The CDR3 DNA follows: TGTGCCATCAGTGAAAGGGACAGGGGGCAAGAGACCCAGTACTCC.

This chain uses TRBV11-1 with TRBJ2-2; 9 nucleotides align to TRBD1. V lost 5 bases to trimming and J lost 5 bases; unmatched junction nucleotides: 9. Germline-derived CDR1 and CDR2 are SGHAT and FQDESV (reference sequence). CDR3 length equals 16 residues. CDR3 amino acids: CASSQPVTGGTGELFF. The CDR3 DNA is TGTGCCAGCAGCCAACCTGTGACAGGGGGGACCGGGGAGCTGTTTTTT.

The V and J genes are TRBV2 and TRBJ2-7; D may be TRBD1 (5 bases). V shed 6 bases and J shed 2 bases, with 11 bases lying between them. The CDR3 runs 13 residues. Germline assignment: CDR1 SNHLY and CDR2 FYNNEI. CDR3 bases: TGTGCCAGCAGCCAGGGCGCGACCTACGAGCAGTACTTC. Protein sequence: CASSQGATYEQYF.

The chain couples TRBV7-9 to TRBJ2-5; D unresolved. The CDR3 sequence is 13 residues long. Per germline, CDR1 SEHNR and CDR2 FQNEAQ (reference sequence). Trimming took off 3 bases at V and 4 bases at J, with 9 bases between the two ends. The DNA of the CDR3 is TGTGCCAGCAGCTTTCTAGGAGCAGAGACCCAGTACTTC. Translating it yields CASSFLGAETQYF.

CDR3 region: CASSGLQGEAFF. CDR3 coding DNA: TGTGCCAGCAGCGGGCTACAGGGTGAAGCTTTCTTT. The chain has TRBV5-4 and TRBJ1-1, with a tentative D call TRBD1 (6 bases). The CDR3 extends over 12 amino acids. V lost 4 bases, J lost 7 bases, and 11 bases lay in between. The germline V gene has CDR1 SGHNT and CDR2 YYREEE (reference sequence).

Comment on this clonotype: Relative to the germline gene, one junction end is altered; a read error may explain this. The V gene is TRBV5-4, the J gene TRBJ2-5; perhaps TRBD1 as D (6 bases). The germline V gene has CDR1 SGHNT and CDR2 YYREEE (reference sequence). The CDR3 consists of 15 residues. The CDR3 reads CGSSSDRPYQETQYF. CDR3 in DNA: TGTGGCAGCAGCTCGGACAGACCGTACCAAGAGACCCAGTACTTC.

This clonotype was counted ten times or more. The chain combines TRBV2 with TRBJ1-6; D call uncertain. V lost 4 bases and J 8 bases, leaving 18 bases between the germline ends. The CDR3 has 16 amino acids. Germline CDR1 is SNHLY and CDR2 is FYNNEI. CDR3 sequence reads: CASSGADRVVHSPLHF. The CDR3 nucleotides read TGTGCCAGCAGTGGGGCGGATCGGGTCGTCCATTCACCCCTCCACTTT.

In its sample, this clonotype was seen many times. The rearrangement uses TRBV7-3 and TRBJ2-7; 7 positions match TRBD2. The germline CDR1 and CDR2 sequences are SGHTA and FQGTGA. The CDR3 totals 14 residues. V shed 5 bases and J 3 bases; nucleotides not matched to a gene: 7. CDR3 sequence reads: CASSVGLGHYEQYF. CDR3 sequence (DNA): TGTGCCAGCAGCGTTGGACTAGGTCACTACGAGCAGTACTTC.

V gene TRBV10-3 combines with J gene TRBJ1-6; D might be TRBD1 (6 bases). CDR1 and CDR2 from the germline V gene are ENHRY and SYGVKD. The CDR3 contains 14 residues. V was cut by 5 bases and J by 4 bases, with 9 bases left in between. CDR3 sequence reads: CAISLDSYNSPLHF. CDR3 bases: TGTGCCATCAGTTTGGACAGTTATAATTCACCCCTCCACTTT.

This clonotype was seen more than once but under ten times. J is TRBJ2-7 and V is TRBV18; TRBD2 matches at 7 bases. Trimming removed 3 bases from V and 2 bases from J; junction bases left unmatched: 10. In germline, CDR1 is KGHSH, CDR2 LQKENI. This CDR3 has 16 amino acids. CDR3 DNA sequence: TGTGCCAGCTCACCCCGGGCGGGGGAGGAGACCTACGAGCAGTACTTC. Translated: CASSPRAGEETYEQYF.

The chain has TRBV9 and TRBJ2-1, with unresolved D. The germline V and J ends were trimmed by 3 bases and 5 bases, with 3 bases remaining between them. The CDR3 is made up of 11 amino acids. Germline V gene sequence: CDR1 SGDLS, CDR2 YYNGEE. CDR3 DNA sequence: TGTGCCAGCAGCGCCAACAATGAGCAGTTCTTC. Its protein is CASSANNEQFF.

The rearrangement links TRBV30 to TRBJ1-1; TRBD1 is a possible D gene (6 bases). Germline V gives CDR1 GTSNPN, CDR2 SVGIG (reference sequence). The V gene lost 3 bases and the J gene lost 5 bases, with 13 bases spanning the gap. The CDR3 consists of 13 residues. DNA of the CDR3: TGTGCCTGGAGCCCAGGGGTGGGGACTGAAGCTTTCTTT. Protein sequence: CAWSPGVGTEAFF.

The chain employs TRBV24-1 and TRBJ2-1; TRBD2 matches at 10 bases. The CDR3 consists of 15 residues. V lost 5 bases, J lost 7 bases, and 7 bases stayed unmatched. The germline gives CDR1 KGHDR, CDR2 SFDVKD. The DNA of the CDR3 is TGTGCCACCAGTGGAGCTCTAGCGGGGGTTAATGAGCAGTTCTTC. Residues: CATSGALAGVNEQFF.

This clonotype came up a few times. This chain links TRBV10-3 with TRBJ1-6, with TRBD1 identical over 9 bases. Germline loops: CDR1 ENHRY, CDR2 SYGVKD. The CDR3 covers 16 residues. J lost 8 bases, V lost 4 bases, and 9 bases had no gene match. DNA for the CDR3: TGTGCCATCAGTGGACTAGGGACAGGGAAGGATTCACCCCTCCACTTT. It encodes CAISGLGTGKDSPLHF.

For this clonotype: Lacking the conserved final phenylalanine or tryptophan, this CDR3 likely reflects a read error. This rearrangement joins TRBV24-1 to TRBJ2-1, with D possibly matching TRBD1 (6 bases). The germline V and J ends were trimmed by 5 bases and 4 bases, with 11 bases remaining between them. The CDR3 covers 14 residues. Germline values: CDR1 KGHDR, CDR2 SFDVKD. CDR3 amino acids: CATSAADSYNEQFL. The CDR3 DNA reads TGTGCCACCAGTGCCGCGGACAGTTACAATGAGCAGTTCCTC.

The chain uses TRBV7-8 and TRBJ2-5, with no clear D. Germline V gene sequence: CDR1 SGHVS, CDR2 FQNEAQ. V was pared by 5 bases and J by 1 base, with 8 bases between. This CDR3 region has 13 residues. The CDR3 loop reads CASSPFTQETQYF. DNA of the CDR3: TGTGCCAGCAGCCCATTTACCCAAGAGACCCAGTACTTC.

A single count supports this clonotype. CDR3 bases: TGTGCCAGCAGTGAGGGACAGGGCGTTATTGGGGAGCTGTTTTTT. The encoded protein is CASSEGQGVIGELFF. V is TRBV2 and J is TRBJ2-2; TRBD1 matches at 9 bases. The V gene's germline CDR1 is SNHLY and CDR2 FYNNEI. V was clipped by 3 bases and J by 8 bases; unmatched bases: 7. This CDR3 has 15 amino acids.

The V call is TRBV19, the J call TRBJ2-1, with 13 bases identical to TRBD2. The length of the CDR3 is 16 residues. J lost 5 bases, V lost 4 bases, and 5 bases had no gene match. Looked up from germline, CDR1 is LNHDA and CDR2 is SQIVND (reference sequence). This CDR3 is CASSKPGLAGNNEQFF. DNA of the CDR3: TGTGCCAGTAGTAAACCGGGACTAGCGGGAAACAATGAGCAGTTCTTC.

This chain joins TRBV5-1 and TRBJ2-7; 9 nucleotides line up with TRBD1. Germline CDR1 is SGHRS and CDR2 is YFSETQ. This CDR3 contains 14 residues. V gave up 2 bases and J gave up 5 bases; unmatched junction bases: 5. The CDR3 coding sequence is TGCGCCAGCAGCTTCCGGGACAGGGACCACGAGCAGTACTTC. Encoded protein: CASSFRDRDHEQYF.

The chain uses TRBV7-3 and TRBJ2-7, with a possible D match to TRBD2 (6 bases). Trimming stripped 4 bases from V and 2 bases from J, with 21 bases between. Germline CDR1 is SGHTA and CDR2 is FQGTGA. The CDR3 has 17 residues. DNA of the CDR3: TGTGCCAGCAGCTCCCCCCGTCTAGCGTACTTGACCTACGAGCAGTACTTC. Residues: CASSSPRLAYLTYEQYF. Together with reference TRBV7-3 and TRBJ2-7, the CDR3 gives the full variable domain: GAGVSQTPSNKVTEKGKYVELRCDPISGHTALYWYRQSLGQGPEFLIYFQGTGAADDSGLPNDRFFAVRPEGSVSTLKIQRTERGDSAVYLCASSSPRLAYLTYEQYFGPGTRLTVT.

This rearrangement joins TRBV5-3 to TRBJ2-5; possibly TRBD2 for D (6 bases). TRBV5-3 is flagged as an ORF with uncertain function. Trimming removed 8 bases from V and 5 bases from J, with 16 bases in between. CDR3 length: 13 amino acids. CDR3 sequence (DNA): TGTGCCAGCAGTGCGGCGGGGCTGGAGACCCAGTACTTC. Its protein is CASSAAGLETQYF.

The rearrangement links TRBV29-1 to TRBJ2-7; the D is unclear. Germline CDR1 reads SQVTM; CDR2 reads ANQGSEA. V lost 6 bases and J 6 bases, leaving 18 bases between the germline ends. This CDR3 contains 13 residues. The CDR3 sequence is CSVRMDGACEQYF. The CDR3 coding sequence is TGCAGCGTAAGGATGGACGGCGCCTGCGAGCAGTACTTC.

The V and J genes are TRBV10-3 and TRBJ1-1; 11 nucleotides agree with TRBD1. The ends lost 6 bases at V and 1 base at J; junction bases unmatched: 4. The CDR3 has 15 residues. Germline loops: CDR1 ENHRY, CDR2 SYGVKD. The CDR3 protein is CAIRGQGDGNTEAFF. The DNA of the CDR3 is TGTGCCATCAGGGGACAGGGGGACGGGAACACTGAAGCTTTCTTT.

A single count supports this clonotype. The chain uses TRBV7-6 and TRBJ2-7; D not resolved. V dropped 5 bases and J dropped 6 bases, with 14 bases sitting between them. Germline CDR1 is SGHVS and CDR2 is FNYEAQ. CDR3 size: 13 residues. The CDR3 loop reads CASSLSTALEQYF. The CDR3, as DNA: TGTGCCAGCAGCCTAAGTACGGCCCTCGAGCAGTACTTC.

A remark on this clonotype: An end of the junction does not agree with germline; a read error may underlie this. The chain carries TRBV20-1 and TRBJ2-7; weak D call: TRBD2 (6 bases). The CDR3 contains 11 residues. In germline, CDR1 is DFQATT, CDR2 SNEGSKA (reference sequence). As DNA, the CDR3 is TGCAGTGCTAGAGATCAGGGTTTAGCGGTCTTC. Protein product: CSARDQGLAVF.

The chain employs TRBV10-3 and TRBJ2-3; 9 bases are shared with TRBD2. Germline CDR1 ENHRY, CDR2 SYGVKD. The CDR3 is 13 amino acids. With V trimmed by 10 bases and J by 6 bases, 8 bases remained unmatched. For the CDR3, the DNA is TGTGCCAACAAGGTGCGGGAGGGCGATACGCAGTATTTT. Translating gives CANKVREGDTQYF.

CDR3: CSARVRGGFDTQYF. CDR3 bases: TGCAGTGCTAGAGTACGGGGGGGCTTTGATACGCAGTATTTT. This sequence joins TRBV20-1 and TRBJ2-3, with TRBD2 identical over 8 bases. The CDR3 has 14 residues. J was trimmed by 6 bases and V by 1 base; bases with no gene match: 6. The germline CDR1 and CDR2 sequences are DFQATT and SNEGSKA (reference sequence).

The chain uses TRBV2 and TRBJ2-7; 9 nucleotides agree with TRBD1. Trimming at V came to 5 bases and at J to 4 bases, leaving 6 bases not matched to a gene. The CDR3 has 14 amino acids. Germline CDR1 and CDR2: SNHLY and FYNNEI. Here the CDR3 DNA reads TGTGCCAGCAGTATACAGGGGGCCCTGTACGAGCAGTACTTC. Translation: CASSIQGALYEQYF.

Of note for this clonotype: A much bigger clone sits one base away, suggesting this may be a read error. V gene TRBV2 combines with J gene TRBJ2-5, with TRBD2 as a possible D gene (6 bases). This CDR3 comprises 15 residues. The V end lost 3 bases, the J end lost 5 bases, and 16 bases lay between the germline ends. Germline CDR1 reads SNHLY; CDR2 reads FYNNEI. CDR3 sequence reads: CASSDGGDPTETQYF. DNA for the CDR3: TGTGCCAGCAGTGATGGAGGGGACCCGACGGAGACCCAGTACTTC. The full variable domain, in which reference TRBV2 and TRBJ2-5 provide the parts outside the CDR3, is EPEVTQTPSHQVTQMGQEVILRCVPISNHLYFYWYRQILGQKVEFLVSFYNNEISEKSEIFDDQFSVERPDGSNFTLKIRSTKLEDSAMYFCASSDGGDPTETQYFGPGTRLLVL.

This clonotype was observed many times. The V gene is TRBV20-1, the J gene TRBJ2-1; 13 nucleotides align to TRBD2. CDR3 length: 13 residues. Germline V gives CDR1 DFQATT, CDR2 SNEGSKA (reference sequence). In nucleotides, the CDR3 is TGCGGAGGGACTAGCGGGGCCTACAATGAGCAGTTCTTC. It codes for CGGTSGAYNEQFF.

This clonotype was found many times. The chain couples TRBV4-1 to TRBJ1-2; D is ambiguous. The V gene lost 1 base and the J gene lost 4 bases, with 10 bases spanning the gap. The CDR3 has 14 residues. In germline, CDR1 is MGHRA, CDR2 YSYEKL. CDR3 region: CASSQVLGSYGYTF. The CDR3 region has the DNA TGCGCCAGCAGCCAAGTTCTAGGGAGCTATGGCTACACCTTC.